This is a list of T cell receptor beta chains from one sample in a study of T cell responses to AZD1222 COVID-19 vaccine. Sequencing was performed with immunoSEQ multiplex PCR; in TCRdb, only in-frame clones are kept and a portion is missing. The table records 140,000 or so clones, about 91% of them present only once. The sequences come from peripheral blood, collected on day 0 of AZD1222 vaccination. The receptor source for this set is an adult in good health. Each CDR3 is given without its conserved first and last residue. Each record gives: V gene, J gene, CDR3 protein.

V gene: TRBV11-3
J gene: TRBJ2-1
CDR3 protein: ASSSSNFDEQF

V gene: TRBV6-2/TRBV6-3
J gene: TRBJ2-7
CDR3 protein: ASSWESVYEQY

V gene: TRBV9
J gene: TRBJ1-1
CDR3 protein: ASSRTWDTEAF

V gene: TRBV7-9
J gene: TRBJ2-7
CDR3 protein: ASSRTASYEQY

V gene: TRBV6-5
J gene: TRBJ2-5
CDR3 protein: ASSPLRLQETQY

V gene: TRBV11-2
J gene: TRBJ1-4
CDR3 protein: ASSLDRGATNEKLF

V gene: TRBV5-1
J gene: TRBJ2-7
CDR3 protein: ASSLEFREQY

V gene: TRBV7-6
J gene: TRBJ1-5
CDR3 protein: ASSLEERDRVLNQPQH

V gene: TRBV20-1
J gene: TRBJ2-1
CDR3 protein: SASFGVNEQF

V gene: TRBV7-2
J gene: TRBJ2-7
CDR3 protein: ASSLQDSYEQY

V gene: TRBV9
J gene: TRBJ1-6
CDR3 protein: ASSVDLRSPLH

V gene: TRBV10-3
J gene: TRBJ2-5
CDR3 protein: AISDSKGQQETQY

V gene: TRBV18
J gene: TRBJ1-1
CDR3 protein: ASSPPLQGATEAF

V gene: TRBV4-1
J gene: TRBJ1-4
CDR3 protein: ASSQDRAGTGENEKLF

V gene: TRBV19
J gene: TRBJ1-2
CDR3 protein: ASSIPGNYGYT

V gene: TRBV7-2
J gene: TRBJ2-2
CDR3 protein: ASSLVLLGELF

V gene: TRBV29-1
J gene: TRBJ2-5
CDR3 protein: SGGQYGETQY

V gene: TRBV13
J gene: TRBJ2-5
CDR3 protein: ASSITSLQETQY

V gene: TRBV14
J gene: TRBJ2-1
CDR3 protein: ASSQGRTGHNEQF

V gene: TRBV4-3
J gene: TRBJ2-1
CDR3 protein: ASSQRRVGNEQF

V gene: TRBV7-9
J gene: TRBJ2-1
CDR3 protein: ASSLGGGVPYNEQF

V gene: TRBV18
J gene: TRBJ1-4
CDR3 protein: ASSPGQGDEKLF

V gene: TRBV5-1
J gene: TRBJ1-5
CDR3 protein: ASSLGRADAEPQH

V gene: TRBV24-1
J gene: TRBJ2-5
CDR3 protein: ATSAGGETQY

V gene: TRBV7-7
J gene: TRBJ2-2
CDR3 protein: ASSLVPQGAGTGELF

V gene: TRBV10-3
J gene: TRBJ1-1
CDR3 protein: AISDGGETEAF

V gene: TRBV6-5
J gene: TRBJ2-5
CDR3 protein: ASSYESTQETQY

V gene: TRBV3-1/TRBV3-2
J gene: TRBJ1-2
CDR3 protein: ASSQDPRQGWNYGYT